This passage covers 19 T cell receptor beta chains from one sample sequenced in a study of blood T cell repertoires in COVID-19. Here immunoSEQ multiplex PCR was the method, and the copy in TCRdb shows in-frame clones only, minus some. The sample yields 100,000 or so clones, approximately 90% seen once. Sequencing was carried out using peripheral blood. These receptors were obtained from a human donor with active COVID-19. The donor label of this sample is uncertain.

The V gene is TRBV7-9, the J gene TRBJ2-2; TRBD2 matches at 9 bases. V shed 3 bases, J shed 6 bases, and the junction held 5 bases outside the gene matches. CDR3 length equals 15 residues. Germline lookup yields CDR1 SEHNR and CDR2 FQNEAQ (reference sequence). CDR3 sequence (DNA): TGTGCCAGCAGCTTCGCGGGGGGGCCGTCCGGGGAGCTGTTTTTT. It codes for CASSFAGGPSGELFF.

In this sample, this clone turned up once. This chain uses TRBV29-1 with TRBJ1-2, with a tentative D call TRBD1 (5 bases). V lost 6 bases to trimming and J lost 8 bases, with 16 bases between them. The CDR3 is 12 amino acids. The V gene's germline CDR1 is SQVTM and CDR2 ANQGSEA. In DNA form, the CDR3 reads TGCAGCGTATGGGGGGGAGGAGGCGGCTACACCTTC. Translation: CSVWGGGGGYTF.

V is TRBV5-4 and J is TRBJ1-1, with D perhaps TRBD1 (6 bases). Trimming took off 0 bases at V and 2 bases at J, with 17 bases between the two ends. Germline V gene lookup returns CDR1 SGHNT and CDR2 YYREEE (reference sequence). The CDR3 spans 17 residues. CDR3 sequence (DNA): TGTGCCAGCAGCTTGGCCCCAATGGGGGCGAGAAACACTGAAGCTTTCTTT. Protein product: CASSLAPMGARNTEAFF.

The V and J genes are TRBV7-6 and TRBJ2-7; unclear D gene. This CDR3 is 15 amino acids long. Trimming took 1 base from V and 3 from J, leaving 13 bases between them. CDR1 SGHVS and CDR2 FNYEAQ come from the germline V gene. The CDR3 sequence: CASSLEVGSDYEQYF. The CDR3 DNA is TGTGCCAGCAGCTTAGAAGTCGGCAGCGACTACGAGCAGTACTTC.

The chain couples TRBV28 to TRBJ2-2; 10 bases map to TRBD1. V shed 6 bases and J 1 base; nucleotides not matched to a gene: 5. CDR3 length: 16 residues. The germline V gene has CDR1 MDHEN and CDR2 SYDVKM. The CDR3 DNA reads as TGTGCCAGCAGGGGGACAGGGGACGAGAACACCGGGGAGCTGTTTTTT. Protein: CASRGTGDENTGELFF.

V gene TRBV19 combines with J gene TRBJ1-2; no firm D call. The CDR3 has 15 residues. Trimming removed 4 bases at V and 5 bases at J, with 17 bases between. CDR1 is LNHDA, CDR2 SQIVND, per germline (reference sequence). CDR3 in DNA: TGTGCCAGTAGTACCCGGACTTATAATCAGTATGGCTACACCTTC. Its translation is CASSTRTYNQYGYTF. Supplemented by reference TRBV19 and TRBJ1-2, the full variable domain reads DGGITQSPKYLFRKEGQNVTLSCEQNLNHDAMYWYRQDPGQGLRLIYYSQIVNDFQKGDIAEGYSVSREKKESFPLTVTSAQKNPTAFYLCASSTRTYNQYGYTFGSGTRLTVV.

The CDR3 nucleotides are TGTGCCAGCAGCCCGGACATGAACACCGGGGAGCTGTTTTTT. It yields the protein CASSPDMNTGELFF. The chain combines TRBV6-5 with TRBJ2-2; D might be TRBD1 (5 bases). This CDR3 comprises 14 residues. V was trimmed by 6 bases and J by 1 base, leaving 9 bases between them. From germline, CDR1 is MNHEY and CDR2 SVGAGI.

V usage is TRBV11-3 and J usage is TRBJ1-1; TRBD1 agrees at 8 bases. The CDR3 runs to 13 residues. V lost 4 bases, J lost 3 bases, and 1 base stayed unmatched. CDR1 and CDR2 from the germline V gene are SGHNT and YENEEA. The CDR3 loop reads CASSSQGDTEAFF. Here the CDR3 DNA reads TGTGCCAGCAGCTCACAGGGGGACACTGAAGCTTTCTTT.

The chain's CDR3 is CASSEFGQGEKLFF. The CDR3 DNA is TGTGCCAGCAGTGAATTCGGACAGGGCGAAAAACTGTTTTTT. The V call is TRBV2, the J call TRBJ1-4; TRBD1 aligns across 8 bases. Germline loops: CDR1 SNHLY, CDR2 FYNNEI. The CDR3 contains 14 residues. The ends lost 2 bases at V and 8 bases at J; junction bases unmatched: 4.

This chain connects TRBV2 to TRBJ1-4; D perhaps matches TRBD1 (6 bases). This CDR3 is 15 amino acids long. Germline-derived CDR1 and CDR2 are SNHLY and FYNNEI. With 4 bases removed from V and 10 bases from J, the gap between germline ends came to 19 bases. The CDR3 region is CASSGSQGSSGKLFF. Here the CDR3 DNA reads TGTGCCAGCAGTGGATCACAGGGCTCTTCCGGAAAACTGTTTTTT.

V is TRBV18 and J is TRBJ2-2; 11 nucleotides line up with TRBD2. The CDR3 consists of 17 residues. V was clipped by 4 bases and J by 2 bases; unmatched bases: 6. Germline V lookup: CDR1 KGHSH, CDR2 LQKENI. CDR3 protein: CASSRTSGGANTGELFF. The CDR3 DNA follows: TGTGCCAGCTCACGCACTAGCGGGGGTGCAAACACCGGGGAGCTGTTTTTT.

This clone was found once. The rearrangement joins TRBV28 to TRBJ2-7, with 9 positions matching TRBD1. V was clipped by 5 bases and J by 2 bases; unmatched bases: 13. The CDR3 consists of 17 residues. Germline CDR1 MDHEN, CDR2 SYDVKM. CDR3 sequence reads: CASSPYEGTGRTYEQYF. DNA for the CDR3: TGTGCCAGCAGTCCATATGAGGGGACAGGGAGAACCTACGAGCAGTACTTC.

V usage is TRBV6-2 or TRBV6-3 and J usage is TRBJ2-5; possibly TRBD2 for D (5 bases). CDR1 MNHEY and CDR2 SVGEGT come from the germline V gene. The CDR3 has 14 residues. With 5 bases removed from V and 10 bases from J, the gap between germline ends came to 20 bases. Here the CDR3 DNA reads TGTGCCAGCAGTCCACGGGTGGGAGCCCACCTCCAGTACTTC. Translation: CASSPRVGAHLQYF.

V usage is TRBV2 and J usage is TRBJ1-3, with D perhaps matching TRBD1 (5 bases). The CDR3 is made up of 13 amino acids. Deletions cut 9 bases from V and 4 bases from J, with 13 bases between. CDR1 SNHLY and CDR2 FYNNEI come from the germline V gene. This chain's CDR3 is CARQRRGGNTIYF. The CDR3 bases are TGTGCCAGACAGCGACGGGGGGGAAACACCATATATTTT.

This chain links TRBV28 with TRBJ1-1; TRBD1 might be the D (6 bases). V was clipped by 6 bases and J by 5 bases, with 25 bases between them. This CDR3 is built from 17 residues. Germline-derived CDR1 and CDR2 are MDHEN and SYDVKM. The CDR3 here is CASRSGTSPLRETEAFF. CDR3 DNA sequence: TGTGCCAGCAGGTCTGGGACATCCCCTCTCAGGGAGACTGAAGCTTTCTTT.

J is TRBJ1-5 and V is TRBV27; 7 nucleotides line up with TRBD1. Germline V lookup: CDR1 MNHEY, CDR2 SMNVEV (reference sequence). The CDR3 contains 14 residues. Trimming took 3 bases from V and 3 from J; bases not matched to a gene: 2. The CDR3 DNA reads as TGTGCCAGCAGTTTCCAGGGGGTCAATCAGCCCCAGCATTTT. Protein product: CASSFQGVNQPQHF.

In nucleotides, the CDR3 is TGTGCCAGTAGCCCCTCGAGGGGTTCCGGGAGTAATGAAAAACTGTTTTTT. This translates into CASSPSRGSGSNEKLFF. The gene calls are TRBV19 and TRBJ1-4, with D tentatively TRBD1 (5 bases). The ends were cut back, 6 bases at V and 4 bases at J, with 21 bases in the middle. In germline, CDR1 is LNHDA, CDR2 SQIVND (reference sequence). This CDR3 has 17 residues.

J is TRBJ2-1 and V is TRBV25-1; 10 bases are a match to TRBD1. With 4 bases clipped from V and 4 bases from J, the junction kept 7 bases outside the gene matches. Germline assignment: CDR1 MGHDK and CDR2 SYGVNS. The CDR3 length is 16 residues. The CDR3 DNA follows: TGTGCCAGCAGTGTGTGGGGACAGGGGCTATACAATGAGCAGTTCTTC. Its translation is CASSVWGQGLYNEQFF.

This chain joins TRBV18 and TRBJ2-2; D may be TRBD2 (5 bases). V was shortened by 0 bases and J by 6 bases, with 11 bases between the two germline ends. The CDR3 is 15 amino acids. Germline values: CDR1 KGHSH, CDR2 LQKENI. CDR3 region: CASSPPEDGAGELFF. Written as DNA, the CDR3 is TGTGCCAGCTCACCACCAGAGGACGGGGCCGGGGAGCTGTTTTTT.